Presented here are 15 T cell receptor beta chains from one specimen sequenced in a study of OX40 agonist ivuxolimab in advanced cancers. Assay: immunoSEQ multiplex PCR; the TCRdb copy retains only in-frame clones and omits some. The repertoire holds more than 60,000 clones, more than 65% seen once, with roughly 4.2% in the top ten. The source was CD4+ or CD8+ T cells sorted from blood, collected in a trial of the OX40 agonist ivuxolimab. These receptor sequences come from an adult with an advanced solid tumor such as melanoma, head and neck, liver or kidney cancer.

The chain links TRBV29-1 to TRBJ2-5; no clear D. The CDR3 is made up of 12 amino acids. Trimming took off 4 bases at V and 2 bases at J, with 8 bases between the two ends. Germline loops: CDR1 SQVTM, CDR2 ANQGSEA. DNA for the CDR3: TGCAGCGTTGTAACTCAGCAAGAGACCCAGTACTTC. It is translated as CSVVTQQETQYF.

The chain employs TRBV6-1 and TRBJ1-1; D may be TRBD1 (6 bases). CDR3 length: 14 amino acids. V lost 6 bases, J lost 4 bases, and 15 bases lay in between. Per germline, CDR1 MNHNS and CDR2 SASEGT. CDR3 sequence reads: CASRLQGDGTEAFF. The CDR3 DNA sequence: TGTGCCAGCAGATTACAGGGAGACGGCACTGAAGCTTTCTTT.

Here the CDR3 DNA reads TGCGCCAGCAGCTACACCCGCGGGGGTAATGAGCAGTTCTTC. It yields the protein CASSYTRGGNEQFF. The J gene is TRBJ2-1, the V gene TRBV5-1; 7 bases align to TRBD2. Germline lookup yields CDR1 SGHRS and CDR2 YFSETQ. V shed 3 bases and J 7 bases; nucleotides not matched to a gene: 7. The CDR3 sequence is 14 residues long.

This rearrangement joins TRBV14 to TRBJ1-1; 7 nucleotides agree with TRBD1. This CDR3 spans 15 amino acids. Germline CDR1 SGHDN, CDR2 FVKESK. Unmatched junction bases numbered 8, after V lost 6 bases and J lost 1 base. CDR3 nucleotide sequence: TGTGCCAGCAGACCCCAGACAGGGCAGAACACTGAAGCTTTCTTT. Its translation is CASRPQTGQNTEAFF.

V and J are TRBV7-3 and TRBJ2-7, with D possibly matching TRBD1 (5 bases). This CDR3 has 13 residues. Trimming cost V 3 bases and J 4 bases, with 10 bases left between them. Germline V lookup: CDR1 SGHTA, CDR2 FQGTGA. The chain's CDR3 is CASSFGAGYEQYF. CDR3 in DNA: TGTGCCAGCAGCTTTGGGGCAGGGTACGAGCAGTACTTC.

The J gene is TRBJ2-2, the V gene TRBV19, with TRBD2 matching over 9 bases. The CDR3 length is 14 residues. The germline CDR1 and CDR2 sequences are LNHDA and SQIVND (reference sequence). V lost 7 bases and J lost 6; bases outside the gene matches: 6. In DNA form, the CDR3 reads TGTGCCAGTACCATAGCGGGGGAGGCCGGGGAGCTGTTTTTT. Amino acids: CASTIAGEAGELFF.

The J gene is TRBJ2-1, the V gene TRBV7-2; D remains ambiguous. The germline V and J ends were trimmed by 1 base and 2 bases, with 9 bases remaining between them. This CDR3 region has 15 residues. Germline CDR1 and CDR2: SGHTA and FQGNSA. CDR3 in DNA: TGTGCCAGCAGCTTAGGGGAAGTGGCCTACAATGAGCAGTTCTTC. The encoded protein is CASSLGEVAYNEQFF.

This clone was recorded a few times. V and J are TRBV5-1 and TRBJ2-3; no firm D call. The germline V gene encodes CDR1 SGHRS and CDR2 YFSETQ. This CDR3 is built from 13 residues. Trimming took 2 bases from V and 3 from J, leaving 7 bases between them. As DNA, the CDR3 is TGCGCCAGCAGCTTTTCCAGAACAGATACGCAGTATTTT. Translation: CASSFSRTDTQYF.

The chain carries TRBV7-2 and TRBJ2-1; D remains ambiguous. This CDR3 region has 14 residues. V was cut by 1 base and J by 8 bases, with 12 bases left in between. Germline CDR1 SGHTA, CDR2 FQGNSA. CDR3 DNA sequence: TGTGCCAGCAGCTTAGTGGGTCAGAACTATGAGCAGTTCTTC. Protein sequence: CASSLVGQNYEQFF.

The V and J genes are TRBV6-5 and TRBJ1-1; D perhaps matches TRBD1 (6 bases). The CDR3 is 14 residues long. Germline V gene lookup returns CDR1 MNHEY and CDR2 SVGAGI. V was pared by 5 bases and J by 0 bases, with 10 bases between. CDR3: CASSRTVMNTEAFF. CDR3 coding DNA: TGTGCCAGCAGTCGGACAGTTATGAACACTGAAGCTTTCTTT.

A remark on this clone: This specimen includes other DNA sequences encoding the same CDR3. The CDR3 reads CASSAYNEQFF. The DNA of the CDR3 is TGTGCCAGCTCGGCCTACAATGAGCAGTTCTTC. V is TRBV6-1 and J is TRBJ2-1, with no clear D. From germline, CDR1 is MNHNS and CDR2 SASEGT. Trimming took 8 bases from V and 2 from J, leaving 4 bases between them. The CDR3 is 11 residues long.

The chain links TRBV19 to TRBJ2-1; 12 nucleotides align to TRBD2. This CDR3 region has 16 residues. The J segment lost 8 bases and the V segment lost 1 base, leaving 6 bases of the junction unmatched. The germline V gene encodes CDR1 LNHDA and CDR2 SQIVND (reference sequence). For the CDR3, the DNA is TGTGCCAGTAGTATAGGCCTAGCGGGGGGGCCCCATGAGCAGTTCTTC. It yields the protein CASSIGLAGGPHEQFF.

CDR3 in amino acids: CASNPGGRTEAFF. The CDR3 DNA follows: TGTGCCAGTAACCCCGGGGGGAGGACTGAAGCTTTCTTT. The chain employs TRBV19 and TRBJ1-1; tentative D call: TRBD1 (5 bases). Germline-derived CDR1 and CDR2 are LNHDA and SQIVND (reference sequence). Between the trimmed V and J ends, which lost 7 bases and 5 bases, there was a span of 14 bases. This CDR3 spans 13 amino acids.

The CDR3 sequence is CASSVGQGAGTDTQYF. CDR3 coding DNA: TGTGCCAGCAGCGTGGGACAGGGGGCCGGCACAGATACGCAGTATTTT. V and J are TRBV7-2 and TRBJ2-3, with 12 bases fitting TRBD1. Trimming at V came to 5 bases and at J to 1 base, leaving 4 bases not matched to a gene. CDR1 and CDR2 from the germline V gene are SGHTA and FQGNSA. The CDR3 sequence is 16 residues long.

V is TRBV20-1 and J is TRBJ2-7; D perhaps matches TRBD2 (5 bases). Per the germline V gene, CDR1 is DFQATT and CDR2 is SNEGSKA (reference sequence). The CDR3 totals 11 residues. Trimming cost V 3 bases and J 4 bases, with 7 bases left between them. The CDR3 region is CSASREYEQYF. The CDR3 nucleotides are TGCAGTGCTAGTCGGGAATACGAGCAGTACTTC.